This T cell receptor (beta chain) was observed in a study of identical twins. Study results and caveats: Modelling approaches yielded underestimates of out-of-frame TCR alpha sharing between monozygotic twins.

In its sample, this clonotype was seen a few times. Its antigen is not known. One entry per CDR3 protein results from TCRdb running MiXCR on the 5' RACE reads. The sample consists of hundreds of thousands of distinct CDR3 sequences, roughly 18% of them appearing once. V gave up 4 bases and J gave up 5 bases, with 14 bases separating them. From germline, CDR1 is SQVTM and CDR2 ANQGSEA. CDR3 length: 13 residues. These data were also reused for a study on T cells expressing NK-cell markers.

V gene TRBV29-1 combines with J gene TRBJ1-1; D might be TRBD1 (5 bases). The TCR was taken from a woman aged 18-29 years in good health. Material for sequencing was PBMCs. The CDR3 DNA sequence: TGCAGCGTTGCATGGGACTTCGGGACTGAAGCTTTCTTT. This sequence encodes CSVAWDFGTEAFF.